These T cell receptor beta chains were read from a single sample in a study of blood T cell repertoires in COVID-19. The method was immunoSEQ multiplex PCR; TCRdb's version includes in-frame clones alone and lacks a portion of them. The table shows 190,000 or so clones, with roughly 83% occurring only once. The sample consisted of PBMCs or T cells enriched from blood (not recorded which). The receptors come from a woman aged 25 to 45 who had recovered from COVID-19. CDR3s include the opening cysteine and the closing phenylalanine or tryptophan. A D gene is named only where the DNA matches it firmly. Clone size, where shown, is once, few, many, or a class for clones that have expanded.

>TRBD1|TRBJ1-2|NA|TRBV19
TGTGCCAGTAGTATAGACCGACAGGGGGGAACTTATGGCTACACCTTC
CASSIDRQGGTYGYTF
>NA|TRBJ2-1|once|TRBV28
TGTGCCAGCCGGCGGAGGGCCATCAATGAGCAGTTCTTC
CASRRRAINEQFF
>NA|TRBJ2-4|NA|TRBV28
TGTGCCAGCAGTAAAGGGGGCGCGGGAAATAAAAACATTCAGTACTTC
CASSKGGAGNKNIQYF
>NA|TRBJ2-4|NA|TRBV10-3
TGTGCCATCAGTGAGGTGGAGCCTACCAAAAACATTCAGTACTTC
CAISEVEPTKNIQYF
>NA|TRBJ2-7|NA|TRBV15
TGTGCCACCAGCAGAGAGTTGCGGTACGAGCAGTACTTC
CATSRELRYEQYF
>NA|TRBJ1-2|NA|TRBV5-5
TGTGCCAGCAGCCCAGAGTGGGGGGGAGGCTACACCTTC
CASSPEWGGGYTF
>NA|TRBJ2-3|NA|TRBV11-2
TGTGCCAGCAGCTTAGCTGGGGGGAGATACACAGATACGCAGTATTTT
CASSLAGGRYTDTQYF
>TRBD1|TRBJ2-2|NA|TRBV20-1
TGCAGTGCTAGTTCTAGTGACAGGGCCACCGGGGAGCTGTTTTTT
CSASSSDRATGELFF
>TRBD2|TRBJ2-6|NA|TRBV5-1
TGCGCCAGCGCTGGGAGGGTAGGGGAGTCCTCGGGGGCCAACGTCCTGACTTTC
CASAGRVGESSGANVLTF
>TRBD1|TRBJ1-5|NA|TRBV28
TGTGCCAGCCTGGGACAGGAAAATCAGCCCCAGCATTTT
CASLGQENQPQHF
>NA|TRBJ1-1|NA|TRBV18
TGTGCCAGCTCGTCAGGCGACACTGAAGCTTTCTTT
CASSSGDTEAFF
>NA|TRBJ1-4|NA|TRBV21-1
TGTGCCAGCAGGATGGGACAATTTGAAAAACTGTTTTTT
CASRMGQFEKLFF
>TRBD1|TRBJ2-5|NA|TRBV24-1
TGTGCCACCTCTTCCGGGGACAGGGCTAAGGAGACCCAGTACTTC
CATSSGDRAKETQYF
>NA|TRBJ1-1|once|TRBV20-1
TGCAGTGCTAGCTCTTTCAGGGCTTTCTTT
CSASSFRAFF
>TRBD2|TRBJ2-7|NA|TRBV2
TGTGCCAGCAGCGCCCTAGCGGGAGGGGACGAGCAGTACTTC
CASSALAGGDEQYF
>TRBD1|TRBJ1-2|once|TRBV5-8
TGTGCCAGCAGCTTGGCCGGGACAGGAGATGGCTACACCTTC
CASSLAGTGDGYTF
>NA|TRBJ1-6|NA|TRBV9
TGTGCCAGCAGCGTTAGAGGGCATCAAGAGACTTACAATTCACCCCTCCACTTT
CASSVRGHQETYNSPLHF
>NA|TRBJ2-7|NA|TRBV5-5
TGTGCCAGCAGCCTCGGGGATTACGAGCAGTACTTC
CASSLGDYEQYF
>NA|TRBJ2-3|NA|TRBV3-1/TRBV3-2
TGTGCCAGCAGCCAATCGTTGGGCCGCACAGATACGCAGTATTTT
CASSQSLGRTDTQYF
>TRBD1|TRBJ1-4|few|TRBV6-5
TGTGCCAGCAGTCCCCGAGGGGGCAGTGAAAAACTGTTTTTT
CASSPRGGSEKLFF
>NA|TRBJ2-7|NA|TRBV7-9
TGTGCCAGCAGCTTAGGGCGGGGGCGACCTCCCGAGCAGTACTTC
CASSLGRGRPPEQYF
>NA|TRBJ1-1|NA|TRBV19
TGTGCCAGTAGTATAGAATGGGCCGCTGAAGCTTTCTTT
CASSIEWAAEAFF
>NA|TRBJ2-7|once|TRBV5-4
TGTGCCAGCAAATCTTCGGGGTCCTACGAGCAGTACTTC
CASKSSGSYEQYF
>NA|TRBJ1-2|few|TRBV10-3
TGTGCCATCAGTGAGTCGAACTTGAATGGCTACACCTTC
CAISESNLNGYTF
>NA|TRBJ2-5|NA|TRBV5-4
TGTGCCAGCAGCCAGGGGCAGGAGACCCAGTACTTC
CASSQGQETQYF
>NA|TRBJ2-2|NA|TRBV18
TGTGCCAGCTCACCTAAGGGACCTACGGGGGACACCGGGGAGCTGTTTTTT
CASSPKGPTGDTGELFF
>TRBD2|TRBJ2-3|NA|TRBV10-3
TGTGCCATCAGTGACGGGACTAGCGGGAACCAAGGTACGCAGTATTTT
CAISDGTSGNQGTQYF